The sequence of this TCR beta chain was determined in a study of T-cell reconstitution after alpha-beta-depleted transplantation in children. The germline V and J ends were trimmed by 5 bases and 6 bases, with 20 bases remaining between them. CDR1 is DFQATT and CDR2 is SNEGSKA in the germline V gene (reference sequence). The CDR3 is made up of 16 amino acids. TCRbeta library preparation incorporated unique molecular identifiers. Each CDR3 protein is one row after TCRdb ran MiXCR on the PCR reads. This table has 610,000 or so distinct CDR3 sequences, about a quarter appearing once. The receptor was isolated from a boy under two years old with Wiskott-Aldrich syndrome, due to receive a stem cell transplant. The chain combines TRBV20-1 with TRBJ1-6; D remains unclear. The sample was PBMCs, taken before TCRalphabeta/CD19-depleted stem cell transplant. CDR3 sequence reads: CSAGVKRPAGNSPLHF. The CDR3 bases are TGCAGTGCTGGGGTAAAGAGGCCCGCGGGTAATTCACCCCTCCACTTT.